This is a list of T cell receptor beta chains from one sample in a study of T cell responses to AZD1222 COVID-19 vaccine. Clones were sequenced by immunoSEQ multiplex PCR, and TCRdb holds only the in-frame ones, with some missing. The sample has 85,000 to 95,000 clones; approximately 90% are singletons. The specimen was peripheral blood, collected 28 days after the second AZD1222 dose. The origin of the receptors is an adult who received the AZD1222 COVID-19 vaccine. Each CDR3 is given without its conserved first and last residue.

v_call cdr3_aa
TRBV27 ASSLRGVNTEAF
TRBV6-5 ASSRANTEAF
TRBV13 ASSFLARTEAF
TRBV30 AWSSGGDTQY
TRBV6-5 ASRNSRGTGELF
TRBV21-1 ASSPRRPYEQY
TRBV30 AWSPGQAYQPQH
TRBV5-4 ASRGQGASPLH
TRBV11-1 ASSPRRWNNEQF
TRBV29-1 SVRQANVLT
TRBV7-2 ASSLLEGRAYGYT
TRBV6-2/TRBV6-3 ASSYVRGIWNTGELF
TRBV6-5 ASSYGGDRKGYT
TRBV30 AWSVLVPRGLVSEQF
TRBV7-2 ASSLRRDKNTGELF
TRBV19 ASSSYPRDRSSKGEKLF
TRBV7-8 ASSSGTANTEAF
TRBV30 AWSFLETGANVLT
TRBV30 AWSGLAGTATGELF
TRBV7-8 ASSQITGLNTEAF
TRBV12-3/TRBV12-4 ASSLQPNTEAF
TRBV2 ASRETGMMPYEQY
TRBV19 ASSIRWTGGYEQY
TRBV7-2 ASSPGTSYNEQF
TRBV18 ASSRIGGLGLAGGNSYEQY
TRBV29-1 SVGTSTYEQY
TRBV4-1 ASSPRDRGRDGYT
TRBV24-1 ATSDRTGGTYNEQF
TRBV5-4 ASSFRPGLAGVNEQF
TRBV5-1 ASSPIPGQGADGYT